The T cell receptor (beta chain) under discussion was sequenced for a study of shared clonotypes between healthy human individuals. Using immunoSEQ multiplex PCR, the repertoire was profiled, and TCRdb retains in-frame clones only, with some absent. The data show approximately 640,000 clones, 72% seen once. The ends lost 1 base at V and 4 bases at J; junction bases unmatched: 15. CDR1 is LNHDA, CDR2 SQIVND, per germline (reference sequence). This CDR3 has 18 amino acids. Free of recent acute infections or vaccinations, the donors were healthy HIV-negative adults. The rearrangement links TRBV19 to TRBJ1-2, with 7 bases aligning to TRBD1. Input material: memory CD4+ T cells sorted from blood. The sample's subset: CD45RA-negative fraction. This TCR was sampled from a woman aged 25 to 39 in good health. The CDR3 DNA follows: TGTGCCAGTAGTATAGCCGGCCGGGCAGGGGGTACTCCCTATGGCTACACCTTC. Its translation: CASSIAGRAGGTPYGYTF.